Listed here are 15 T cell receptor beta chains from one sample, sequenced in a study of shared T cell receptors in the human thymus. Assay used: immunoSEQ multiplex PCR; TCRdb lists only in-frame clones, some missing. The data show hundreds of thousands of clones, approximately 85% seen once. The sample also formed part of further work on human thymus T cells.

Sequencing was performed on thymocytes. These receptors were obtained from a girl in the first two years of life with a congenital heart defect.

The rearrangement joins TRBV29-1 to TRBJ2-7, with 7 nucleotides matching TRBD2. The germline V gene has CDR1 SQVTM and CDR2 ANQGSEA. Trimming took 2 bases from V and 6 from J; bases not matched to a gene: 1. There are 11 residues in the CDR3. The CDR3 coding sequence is TGCAGCGTTGAAAGGGAGGGCGAGCAGTACTTC. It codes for CSVEREGEQYF.

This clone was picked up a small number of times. The CDR3 protein is CASSSHRQGYTF. CDR3 bases: TGTGCCAGCAGCTCCCACCGTCAGGGCTACACCTTC. The chain has TRBV11-2 and TRBJ1-2, with D unclear. The ends were cut back, 4 bases at V and 8 bases at J, with 11 bases in the middle. From germline, CDR1 is SGHAT and CDR2 FQNNGV. CDR3 length equals 12 residues.

The CDR3 nucleotides read TGCGCCAGCAGCCAAGATCAGAGGTTACGTAAGAACACTGAAGCTTTCTTT. Translated, it gives CASSQDQRLRKNTEAFF. V usage is TRBV4-1 and J usage is TRBJ1-1; D gene ambiguous. The CDR3 covers 17 residues. Trimming removed 0 bases at V and 1 base at J, with 15 bases between. CDR1 is MGHRA, CDR2 YSYEKL, per germline.

The CDR3 nucleotides read TGTGCCAGCAGCCTCTTGGGGGGGAACACTGAAGCTTTCTTT. Amino acids: CASSLLGGNTEAFF. The chain is built from TRBV7-2 and TRBJ1-1, with a tentative D call TRBD1 (5 bases). The CDR3 consists of 14 residues. The germline V and J ends were trimmed by 5 bases and 1 base, with 11 bases remaining between them. The germline V gene has CDR1 SGHTA and CDR2 FQGNSA.

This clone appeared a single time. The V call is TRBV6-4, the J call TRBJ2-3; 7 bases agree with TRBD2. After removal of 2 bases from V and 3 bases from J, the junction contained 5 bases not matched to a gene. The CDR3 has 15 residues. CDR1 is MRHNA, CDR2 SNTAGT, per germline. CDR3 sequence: CASSDVAGFTDTQYF. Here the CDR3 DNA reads TGTGCCAGCAGTGACGTAGCGGGTTTTACAGATACGCAGTATTTT.

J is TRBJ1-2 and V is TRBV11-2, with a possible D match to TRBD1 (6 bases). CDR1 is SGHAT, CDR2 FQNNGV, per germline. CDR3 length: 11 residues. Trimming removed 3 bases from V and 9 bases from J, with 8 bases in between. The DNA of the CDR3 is TGTGCCAGCAGCTTTCAGGGGCGCTACACCTTC. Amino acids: CASSFQGRYTF.

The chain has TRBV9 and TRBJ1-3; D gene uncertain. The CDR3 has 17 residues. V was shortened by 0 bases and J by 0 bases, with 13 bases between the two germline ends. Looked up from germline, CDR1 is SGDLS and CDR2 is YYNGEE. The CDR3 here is CASSVVSDISSGNTIYF. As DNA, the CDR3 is TGTGCCAGCAGCGTAGTTTCCGATATCAGCTCTGGAAACACCATATATTTT.

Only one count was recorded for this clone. For the CDR3, the DNA is TGTGCCAGCAGCGTAGGTAGGGGGAGTTGGTGGAACTATGGCTACACCTTC. It encodes CASSVGRGSWWNYGYTF. The chain employs TRBV9 and TRBJ1-2; TRBD1 is a possible D gene (6 bases). The CDR3 has 17 residues. The germline V gene encodes CDR1 SGDLS and CDR2 YYNGEE. V was cut by 0 bases and J by 2 bases, with 17 bases left in between.

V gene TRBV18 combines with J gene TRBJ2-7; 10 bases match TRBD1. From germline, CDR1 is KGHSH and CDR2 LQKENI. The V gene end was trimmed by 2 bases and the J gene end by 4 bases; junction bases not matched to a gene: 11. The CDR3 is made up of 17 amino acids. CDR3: CASSPWTGGLRGYEQYF. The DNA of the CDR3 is TGTGCCAGCTCACCATGGACAGGGGGGTTGAGGGGATACGAGCAGTACTTC. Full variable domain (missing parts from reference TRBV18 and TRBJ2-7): NAGVMQNPRHLVRRRGQEARLRCSPMKGHSHVYWYRQLPEEGLKFMVYLQKENIIDESGMPKERFSAEFPKEGPSILRIQQVVRGDSAAYFCASSPWTGGLRGYEQYFGPGTRLTVT.

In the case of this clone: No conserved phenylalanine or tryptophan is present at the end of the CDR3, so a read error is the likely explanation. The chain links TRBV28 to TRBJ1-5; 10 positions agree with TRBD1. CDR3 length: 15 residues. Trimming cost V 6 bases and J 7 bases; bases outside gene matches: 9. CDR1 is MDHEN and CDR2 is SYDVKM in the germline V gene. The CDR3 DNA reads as TGTGCCAGCAGGCCAGACAGGGGGCACGGCCAGCCCCAGCATCTT. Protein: CASRPDRGHGQPQHL.

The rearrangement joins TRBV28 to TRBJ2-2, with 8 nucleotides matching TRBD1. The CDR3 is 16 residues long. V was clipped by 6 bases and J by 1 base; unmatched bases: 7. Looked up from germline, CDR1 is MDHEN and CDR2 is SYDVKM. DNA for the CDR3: TGTGCCAGCAGGTCAACCGGACAGGGGAACACCGGGGAGCTGTTTTTT. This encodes CASRSTGQGNTGELFF.

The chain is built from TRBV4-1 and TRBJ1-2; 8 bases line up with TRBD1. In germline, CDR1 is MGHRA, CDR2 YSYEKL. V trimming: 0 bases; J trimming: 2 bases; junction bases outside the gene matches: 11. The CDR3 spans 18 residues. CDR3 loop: CASSQEVAGGEKNYGYTF. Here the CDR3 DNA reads TGCGCCAGCAGCCAAGAAGTGGCAGGGGGCGAAAAGAACTATGGCTACACCTTC.

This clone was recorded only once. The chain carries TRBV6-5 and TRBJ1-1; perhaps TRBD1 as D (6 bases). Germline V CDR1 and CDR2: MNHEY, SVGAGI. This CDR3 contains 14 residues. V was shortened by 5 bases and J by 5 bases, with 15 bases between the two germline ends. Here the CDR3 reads CASSEPGARTEAFF. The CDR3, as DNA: TGTGCCAGCAGTGAACCAGGGGCGCGAACTGAAGCTTTCTTT.

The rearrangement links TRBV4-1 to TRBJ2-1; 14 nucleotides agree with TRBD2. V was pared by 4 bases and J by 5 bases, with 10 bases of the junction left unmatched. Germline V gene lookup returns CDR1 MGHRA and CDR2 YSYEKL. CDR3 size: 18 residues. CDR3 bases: TGCGCCAGCAGCCCCCGACTAGCGGGGGGGCAAGAGGACAATGAGCAGTTCTTC. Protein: CASSPRLAGGQEDNEQFF.

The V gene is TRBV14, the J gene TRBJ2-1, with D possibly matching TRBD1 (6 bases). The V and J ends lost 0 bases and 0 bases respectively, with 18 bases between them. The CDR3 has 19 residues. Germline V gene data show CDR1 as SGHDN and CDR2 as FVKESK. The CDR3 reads CASSQEGDNRISSYNEQFF. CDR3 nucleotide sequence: TGTGCCAGCAGCCAAGAGGGGGACAACAGGATTAGCTCCTACAATGAGCAGTTCTTC.